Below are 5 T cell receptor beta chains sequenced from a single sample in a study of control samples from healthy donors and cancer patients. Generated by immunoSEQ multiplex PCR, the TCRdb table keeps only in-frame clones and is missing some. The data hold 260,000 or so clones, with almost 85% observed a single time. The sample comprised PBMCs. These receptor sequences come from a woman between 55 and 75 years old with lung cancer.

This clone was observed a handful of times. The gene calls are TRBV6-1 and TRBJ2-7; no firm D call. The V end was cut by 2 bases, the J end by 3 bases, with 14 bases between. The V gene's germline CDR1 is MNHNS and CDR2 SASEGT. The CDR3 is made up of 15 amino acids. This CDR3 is CASSEFGVSLYEQYF. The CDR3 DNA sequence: TGTGCCAGCAGTGAATTTGGAGTATCGCTCTACGAGCAGTACTTC.

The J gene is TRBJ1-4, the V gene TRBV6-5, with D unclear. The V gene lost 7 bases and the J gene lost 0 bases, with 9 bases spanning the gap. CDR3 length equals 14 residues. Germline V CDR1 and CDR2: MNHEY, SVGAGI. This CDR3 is CASTARATNEKLFF. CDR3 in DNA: TGTGCCAGCACGGCCCGTGCAACTAATGAAAAACTGTTTTTT.

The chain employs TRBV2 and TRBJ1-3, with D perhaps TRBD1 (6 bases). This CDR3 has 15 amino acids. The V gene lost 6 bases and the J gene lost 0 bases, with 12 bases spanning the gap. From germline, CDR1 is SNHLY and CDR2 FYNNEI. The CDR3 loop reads CASRTGDTSGNTIYF. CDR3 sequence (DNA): TGTGCCAGCAGAACTGGGGACACCTCTGGAAACACCATATATTTT.

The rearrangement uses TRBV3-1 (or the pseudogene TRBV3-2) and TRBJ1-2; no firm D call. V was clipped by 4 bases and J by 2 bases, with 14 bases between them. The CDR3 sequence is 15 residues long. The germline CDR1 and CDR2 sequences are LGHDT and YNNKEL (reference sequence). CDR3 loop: CASSPRGSFNYGYTF. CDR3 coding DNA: TGTGCCAGCAGCCCCCGGGGTAGTTTCAACTATGGCTACACCTTC.

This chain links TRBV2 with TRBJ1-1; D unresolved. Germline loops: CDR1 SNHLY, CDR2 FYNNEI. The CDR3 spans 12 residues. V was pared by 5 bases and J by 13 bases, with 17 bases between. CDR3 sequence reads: CASSRESVVDFF. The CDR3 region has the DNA TGTGCCAGCAGTAGGGAATCGGTCGTCGATTTCTTT.